The present entry profiles one T cell receptor (beta chain) with its context. What it recognizes is unknown. The investigators reverse transcribed all of the isolated RNA, so they sequenced expressed TCRB transcripts. Profiling relied on immunoSEQ multiplex PCR, and the TCRdb table lists in-frame clones only, not all of them. The sample gives hundreds of thousands of clones, roughly 13% of which show up once; approximately 0.039% is in the top ten. The data were obtained in a study of beta chain features in type 1 diabetes. Study results and caveats: Within each of all four CD4+ subsets, Type 1 diabetes patients had TCRB CDR3s that were moderately but significantly shorter.

Input material: naive CD4+ T cells from blood. The clonotype originates from a man younger than 35 with type 1 diabetes.

The CDR3 reads CASSSPGTDTQYF. The CDR3 nucleotides read TGTGCCAGCAGTTCCCCCGGGACAGATACGCAGTATTTT. The chain carries TRBV28 and TRBJ2-3; D gene uncertain. Between the trimmed V and J ends, which lost 4 bases and 3 bases, there was a span of 8 bases. The CDR3 covers 13 residues. Per the germline V gene, CDR1 is MDHEN and CDR2 is SYDVKM.